A selection of T cell receptor beta chains follows, all from one sample in a study of technical replicates of blood from several donors. Assay used: immunoSEQ multiplex PCR; TCRdb lists only in-frame clones, some missing. The repertoire consists of 55,000 to 65,000 clones, with less than 90% occurring once and the leading ten covering about 5.4%. Sequencing input: PBMCs. These receptors originate from a human donor in good health. Some clones in this sample may be carry-over from other donors' samples. Both conserved end residues are part of each CDR3. Fields, in order: CDR3 protein, CDR3 DNA, D gene, clone size, J gene, V gene. A D gene is named only where the DNA matches it firmly. Only part of the rows carry a size: once, few, many, or a class if the clone is expanded.

cdr3_aa: CASSTRGAKHYGYTF; cdr3_nt: TGTGCCAGCAGCACTCGGGGGGCAAAGCACTATGGCTACACCTTC; d_call: -; clone_size: -; j_call: TRBJ1-2; v_call: TRBV5-6
cdr3_aa: CASSLDGRARDEQFF; cdr3_nt: TGTGCCAGCAGCTTAGACGGGAGGGCCAGGGATGAGCAGTTCTTC; d_call: TRBD2; clone_size: -; j_call: TRBJ2-1; v_call: TRBV7-2
cdr3_aa: CASSLTGSNEKLFF; cdr3_nt: TGTGCCAGCAGCCTGACAGGATCAAATGAAAAACTGTTTTTT; d_call: -; clone_size: few; j_call: TRBJ1-4; v_call: TRBV7-9
cdr3_aa: CASSLDGTSGRITGELFF; cdr3_nt: TGCGCCAGCAGCTTGGACGGGACTAGCGGGAGGATTACCGGGGAGCTGTTTTTT; d_call: TRBD2; clone_size: -; j_call: TRBJ2-2; v_call: TRBV5-1
cdr3_aa: CASTNRDGYTF; cdr3_nt: TGTGCCAGCACCAACAGGGATGGCTACACCTTC; d_call: -; clone_size: few; j_call: TRBJ1-2; v_call: TRBV25-1
cdr3_aa: CASSARRGGREEGYTF; cdr3_nt: TGTGCCAGCAGCGCCCGACGGGGAGGTCGAGAGGAGGGCTACACCTTC; d_call: -; clone_size: -; j_call: TRBJ1-2; v_call: TRBV7-3
cdr3_aa: CASSAQGPAYGYTF; cdr3_nt: TGTGCCAGCAGCGCCCAGGGGCCCGCTTATGGCTACACCTTC; d_call: -; clone_size: -; j_call: TRBJ1-2; v_call: TRBV7-9
cdr3_aa: CASSTLGTGTYGYTF; cdr3_nt: TGTGCCAGTAGTACACTCGGGACAGGTACCTATGGCTACACCTTC; d_call: TRBD1; clone_size: -; j_call: TRBJ1-2; v_call: TRBV19
cdr3_aa: CASSSQAGRNTGELFF; cdr3_nt: TGTGCCAGCAGTTCCCAAGCCGGGAGGAACACCGGGGAGCTGTTTTTT; d_call: -; clone_size: once; j_call: TRBJ2-2; v_call: TRBV6-6
cdr3_aa: CASSRDRGNYGYTF; cdr3_nt: TGTGCCAGCAGTCGGGACAGGGGAAACTATGGCTACACCTTC; d_call: TRBD1; clone_size: -; j_call: TRBJ1-2; v_call: TRBV2
cdr3_aa: CARPPRGNNSPLHF; cdr3_nt: TGTGCCAGGCCGCCCCGGGGGAACAATTCACCCCTCCACTTT; d_call: -; clone_size: few; j_call: TRBJ1-6; v_call: TRBV5-3
cdr3_aa: CASSRTGGGYTF; cdr3_nt: TGTGCCAGCAGCCGGACAGGGGGAGGCTACACCTTC; d_call: TRBD1; clone_size: -; j_call: TRBJ1-2; v_call: TRBV5-4
cdr3_aa: CASSYGTGGTEAFF; cdr3_nt: TGTGCCAGCAGCTATGGGACAGGGGGTACTGAAGCTTTCTTT; d_call: TRBD1; clone_size: -; j_call: TRBJ1-1; v_call: TRBV5-6
cdr3_aa: CASSPDRGNTIYF; cdr3_nt: TGTGCCAGCTCACCGGACAGAGGAAACACCATATATTTT; d_call: -; clone_size: -; j_call: TRBJ1-3; v_call: TRBV18
cdr3_aa: CASSDGLAGSTDTQYF; cdr3_nt: TGTGCCAGCAGTGATGGACTAGCGGGTAGCACAGATACGCAGTATTTT; d_call: TRBD2; clone_size: -; j_call: TRBJ2-3; v_call: TRBV2
cdr3_aa: CASIPTGVATGELFF; cdr3_nt: TGTGCCAGCATCCCGACAGGGGTTGCGACCGGGGAGCTGTTTTTT; d_call: TRBD1; clone_size: -; j_call: TRBJ2-2; v_call: TRBV6-6
cdr3_aa: CASSLYGTGASYEQYF; cdr3_nt: TGTGCCAGCAGCTTGTATGGGACAGGGGCCTCCTACGAGCAGTACTTC; d_call: TRBD1; clone_size: -; j_call: TRBJ2-7; v_call: TRBV5-6
cdr3_aa: CASSSKGAGESNEQFF; cdr3_nt: TGTGCCAGCTCATCGAAAGGAGCGGGAGAAAGTAATGAGCAGTTCTTC; d_call: TRBD2; clone_size: -; j_call: TRBJ2-1; v_call: TRBV18
cdr3_aa: CASRSSGTEMNTEAFF; cdr3_nt: TGTGCCAGCAGATCCTCCGGGACAGAAATGAACACTGAAGCTTTCTTT; d_call: TRBD1; clone_size: -; j_call: TRBJ1-1; v_call: TRBV7-2
cdr3_aa: CASSYLSGSVDIQYF; cdr3_nt: TGTGCCAGCAGTTACCTCAGCGGGAGTGTGGACATTCAGTACTTC; d_call: TRBD2; clone_size: -; j_call: TRBJ2-4; v_call: TRBV6-6
cdr3_aa: CASSLDRDYGYTF; cdr3_nt: TGTGCCAGTAGCCTGGACAGGGACTATGGCTACACCTTC; d_call: TRBD1; clone_size: -; j_call: TRBJ1-2; v_call: TRBV19
cdr3_aa: CASSYSALTGGGYTF; cdr3_nt: TGTGCCAGCAGTTACAGTGCCCTCACAGGCGGCGGCTACACCTTC; d_call: -; clone_size: -; j_call: TRBJ1-2; v_call: TRBV6-6
cdr3_aa: CASSSTSGSWSEQFF; cdr3_nt: TGTGCCAGCAGCTCCACTAGCGGATCCTGGAGTGAGCAGTTCTTC; d_call: TRBD2; clone_size: -; j_call: TRBJ2-1; v_call: TRBV5-6
cdr3_aa: CASSEGGGQPQHF; cdr3_nt: TGTGCCTCCTCGGAGGGAGGAGGTCAGCCCCAGCATTTT; d_call: -; clone_size: -; j_call: TRBJ1-5; v_call: TRBV30
cdr3_aa: CASSGGGVYNSPLHF; cdr3_nt: TGTGCCAGTTCCGGGGGAGGGGTCTATAATTCACCCCTCCACTTT; d_call: -; clone_size: -; j_call: TRBJ1-6; v_call: TRBV2
cdr3_aa: CASRRDTDYNSPLHF; cdr3_nt: TGCGCCAGCAGACGGGACACCGACTATAATTCACCCCTCCACTTT; d_call: -; clone_size: -; j_call: TRBJ1-6; v_call: TRBV10-1
cdr3_aa: CASSQDTGTSNYGYTF; cdr3_nt: TGCGCCAGCAGCCAGGATACAGGGACGTCTAACTATGGCTACACCTTC; d_call: -; clone_size: once; j_call: TRBJ1-2; v_call: TRBV4-3
cdr3_aa: CASSVGAGVRETQYF; cdr3_nt: TGTGCCAGCAGCGTAGGGGCAGGGGTGAGGGAGACCCAGTACTTC; d_call: -; clone_size: -; j_call: TRBJ2-5; v_call: TRBV9
cdr3_aa: CASSERLAGASEQYF; cdr3_nt: TGTGCCAGCAGTGAAAGGCTAGCGGGAGCTTCCGAGCAGTACTTC; d_call: TRBD2; clone_size: few; j_call: TRBJ2-7; v_call: TRBV6-1
cdr3_aa: CAWRSGGMWETQYF; cdr3_nt: TGTGCCTGGAGGTCCGGGGGGATGTGGGAGACCCAGTACTTC; d_call: TRBD2; clone_size: once; j_call: TRBJ2-5; v_call: TRBV30
cdr3_aa: CASSWPSGGRSEQFF; cdr3_nt: TGTGCCAGCAGCTGGCCTTCCGGGGGGCGGAGTGAGCAGTTCTTC; d_call: -; clone_size: -; j_call: TRBJ2-1; v_call: TRBV7-9
cdr3_aa: CSVEDPSLAGADTQYF; cdr3_nt: TGCAGCGTTGAAGATCCATCATTAGCGGGAGCGGATACGCAGTATTTT; d_call: TRBD2; clone_size: -; j_call: TRBJ2-3; v_call: TRBV29-1
cdr3_aa: CASSVGSGALYEQYF; cdr3_nt: TGTGCCAGCAGCGTTGGATCAGGGGCCCTCTACGAGCAGTACTTC; d_call: -; clone_size: -; j_call: TRBJ2-7; v_call: TRBV9
cdr3_aa: CASRDRADSPLHF; cdr3_nt: TGTGCCAGCAGGGACAGGGCTGATTCACCCCTCCACTTT; d_call: TRBD1; clone_size: -; j_call: TRBJ1-6; v_call: TRBV6-6
cdr3_aa: CASSQEFRGQEYF; cdr3_nt: TGTGCCAGCAGCCAAGAGTTCAGGGGGCAGGAGTACTTC; d_call: TRBD1; clone_size: -; j_call: TRBJ2-7; v_call: TRBV14
cdr3_aa: CASSVGQADTQYF; cdr3_nt: TGTGCCAGCAGCGTCGGACAAGCAGATACGCAGTATTTT; d_call: -; clone_size: -; j_call: TRBJ2-3; v_call: TRBV5-4
cdr3_aa: CASSPGQGGLFF; cdr3_nt: TGTGCCAGCAGCCCAGGACAGGGAGGGCTGTTTTTT; d_call: TRBD1; clone_size: -; j_call: TRBJ2-2; v_call: TRBV14
cdr3_aa: CASRAGGIYNEQFF; cdr3_nt: TGTGCCAGCAGGGCGGGAGGAATCTACAATGAGCAGTTCTTC; d_call: TRBD2; clone_size: -; j_call: TRBJ2-1; v_call: TRBV2
cdr3_aa: CASSLAGGVDTQYF; cdr3_nt: TGTGCCAGCAGCTTAGCGGGAGGTGTTGATACGCAGTATTTT; d_call: TRBD2; clone_size: few; j_call: TRBJ2-3; v_call: TRBV5-6
cdr3_aa: CASNSPRDTPNTGELFF; cdr3_nt: TGTGCCAGCAACTCCCCCCGGGACACCCCTAACACCGGGGAGCTGTTTTTT; d_call: -; clone_size: -; j_call: TRBJ2-2; v_call: TRBV11-2
cdr3_aa: CASSLTGTGYTF; cdr3_nt: TGTGCCAGCAGCTTAACCGGGACAGGCTACACCTTC; d_call: -; clone_size: -; j_call: TRBJ1-2; v_call: TRBV7-9
cdr3_aa: CASAGLVDVQFF; cdr3_nt: TGTGCCAGTGCGGGACTGGTGGATGTGCAGTTCTTC; d_call: -; clone_size: -; j_call: TRBJ2-1; v_call: TRBV2
cdr3_aa: CASSQTGTGGFGVYNEQFF; cdr3_nt: TGTGCCAGCAGCCAGACCGGGACAGGGGGCTTTGGGGTTTACAATGAGCAGTTCTTC; d_call: TRBD1; clone_size: -; j_call: TRBJ2-1; v_call: TRBV4-2
cdr3_aa: CASSSQGHNSPLHF; cdr3_nt: TGTGCCAGCAGCTCACAGGGTCATAATTCACCCCTCCACTTT; d_call: -; clone_size: -; j_call: TRBJ1-6; v_call: TRBV13
cdr3_aa: CATSRGGQARTNEQFF; cdr3_nt: TGTGCCACCAGCAGAGGGGGGCAGGCGCGAACCAATGAGCAGTTCTTC; d_call: -; clone_size: -; j_call: TRBJ2-1; v_call: TRBV15
cdr3_aa: CATSRGWGDGYTF; cdr3_nt: TGTGCCACCAGCAGAGGTTGGGGGGATGGCTACACCTTC; d_call: -; clone_size: -; j_call: TRBJ1-2; v_call: TRBV15
cdr3_aa: CASSQEGRAREPQHF; cdr3_nt: TGTGCCAGCAGCCAAGAAGGCAGGGCCCGAGAGCCCCAGCATTTT; d_call: -; clone_size: -; j_call: TRBJ1-5; v_call: TRBV4-2
cdr3_aa: CASSLSGGARTQYF; cdr3_nt: TGTGCCAGTAGTCTCAGCGGGGGGGCCAGGACCCAGTACTTC; d_call: TRBD2; clone_size: once; j_call: TRBJ2-5; v_call: TRBV19
cdr3_aa: CAWSGTGGQPQHF; cdr3_nt: TGTGCCTGGAGCGGGACAGGGGGACAGCCCCAGCATTTT; d_call: TRBD1; clone_size: few; j_call: TRBJ1-5; v_call: TRBV30
cdr3_aa: CAWSAPDRTNEKLFF; cdr3_nt: TGTGCCTGGAGTGCCCCGGACAGAACTAATGAAAAACTGTTTTTT; d_call: -; clone_size: -; j_call: TRBJ1-4; v_call: TRBV30
cdr3_aa: CASSDRVQGYSPLHF; cdr3_nt: TGTGCCAGCAGCGATCGCGTACAGGGATACTCACCCCTCCACTTT; d_call: -; clone_size: few; j_call: TRBJ1-6; v_call: TRBV5-4
cdr3_aa: CASSQWDRGPETNYGYTF; cdr3_nt: TGCGCCAGCAGCCAATGGGACAGGGGGCCGGAAACTAACTATGGCTACACCTTC; d_call: TRBD1; clone_size: -; j_call: TRBJ1-2; v_call: TRBV4-1
cdr3_aa: CASSLFTSGVGSRVAQYF; cdr3_nt: TGTGCCAGCAGCTTGTTTACTAGCGGGGTTGGTTCAAGGGTGGCCCAGTACTTC; d_call: TRBD2; clone_size: -; j_call: TRBJ2-5; v_call: TRBV5-4
cdr3_aa: CASSPLRETYNEQFF; cdr3_nt: TGTGCCAGCAGCCCCCTGCGGGAGACCTACAATGAGCAGTTCTTC; d_call: TRBD2; clone_size: -; j_call: TRBJ2-1; v_call: TRBV9